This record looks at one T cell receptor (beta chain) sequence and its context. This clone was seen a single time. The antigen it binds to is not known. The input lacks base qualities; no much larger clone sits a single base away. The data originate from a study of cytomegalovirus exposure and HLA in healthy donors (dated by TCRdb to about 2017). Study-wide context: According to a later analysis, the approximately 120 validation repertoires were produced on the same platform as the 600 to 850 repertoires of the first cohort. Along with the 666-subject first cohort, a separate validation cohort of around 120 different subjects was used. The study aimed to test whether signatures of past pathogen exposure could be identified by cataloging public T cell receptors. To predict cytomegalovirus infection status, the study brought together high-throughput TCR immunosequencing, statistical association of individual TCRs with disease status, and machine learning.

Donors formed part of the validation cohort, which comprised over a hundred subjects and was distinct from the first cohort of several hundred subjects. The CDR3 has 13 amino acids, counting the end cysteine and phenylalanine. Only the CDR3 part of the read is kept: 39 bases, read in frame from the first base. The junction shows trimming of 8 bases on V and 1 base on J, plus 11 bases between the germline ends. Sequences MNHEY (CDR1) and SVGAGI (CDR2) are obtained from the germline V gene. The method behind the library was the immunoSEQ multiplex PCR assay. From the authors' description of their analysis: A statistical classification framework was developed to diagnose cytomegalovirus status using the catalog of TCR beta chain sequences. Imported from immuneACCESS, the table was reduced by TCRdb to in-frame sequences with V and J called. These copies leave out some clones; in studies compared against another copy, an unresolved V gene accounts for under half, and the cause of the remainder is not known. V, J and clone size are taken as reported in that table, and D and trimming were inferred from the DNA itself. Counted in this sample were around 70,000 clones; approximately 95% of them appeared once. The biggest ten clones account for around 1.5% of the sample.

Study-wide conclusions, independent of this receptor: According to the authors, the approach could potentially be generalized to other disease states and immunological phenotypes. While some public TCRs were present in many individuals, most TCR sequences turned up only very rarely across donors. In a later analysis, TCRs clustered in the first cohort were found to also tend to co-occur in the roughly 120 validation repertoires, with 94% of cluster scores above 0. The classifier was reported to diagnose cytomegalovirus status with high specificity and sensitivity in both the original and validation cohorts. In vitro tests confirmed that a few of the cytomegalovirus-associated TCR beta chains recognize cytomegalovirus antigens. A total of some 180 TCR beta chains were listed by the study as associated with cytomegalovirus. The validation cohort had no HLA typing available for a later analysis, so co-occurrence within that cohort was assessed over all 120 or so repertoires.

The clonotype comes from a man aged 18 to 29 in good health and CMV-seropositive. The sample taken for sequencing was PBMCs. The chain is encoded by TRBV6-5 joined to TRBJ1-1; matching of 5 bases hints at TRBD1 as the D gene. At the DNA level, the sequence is TGTGCCAGCGGGGGGACTGGGAACACTGAAGCTTTCTTT. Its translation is CASGGTGNTEAFF.